These 22 T cell receptor beta chains were sequenced from one sample in a study of T cells in Graves' hyperthyroidism and ophthalmopathy. There were TCR beta CDR3 regions amplified from RNA transcripts. RT-PCR in the first round (using the HTBI primer set) targeted the TCR CDR3. TCRdb re-analysed the multiplex PCR reads in MiXCR, keeping a single row per CDR3 protein. The profile shows about 380,000 distinct CDR3 sequences, around 18% of them singletons. Sequenced sample: blood. Every receptor here comes from a man aged 18 to 29 with Graves' ophthalmopathy.

The table lists this clonotype with a count of one. The rearrangement uses TRBV4-2 and TRBJ1-1; TRBD1 is a possible D gene (5 bases). V dropped 0 bases and J dropped 1 base, with 21 bases sitting between them. Germline CDR1 reads LGHNA; CDR2 reads YNFKEQ. The CDR3 has 19 residues. The CDR3 DNA follows: TGTGCCAGCAGCCAAGATTCGCGGGGGATCGGTGTAGGGAACACTGAAGCTTTCTTT. As protein: CASSQDSRGIGVGNTEAFF.

In its sample, this clonotype was seen many times. This chain joins TRBV3-1 and TRBJ2-7; 8 bases are shared with TRBD1. J lost 6 bases, V lost 0 bases, and 7 bases had no gene match. Germline CDR1 is LGHDT and CDR2 is YNNKEL (reference sequence). The CDR3 is 15 amino acids. The CDR3 spells CASSQEPDRASEQYF. The CDR3 DNA reads TGTGCCAGCAGCCAAGAGCCGGACAGGGCGTCCGAGCAGTACTTC.

V and J are TRBV18 and TRBJ1-2; D is ambiguous. V was trimmed by 3 bases and J by 0 bases, leaving 11 bases between them. There are 15 residues in the CDR3. Germline CDR1 is KGHSH and CDR2 is LQKENI. The CDR3 loop reads CASSPAEHPNYGYTF. As DNA, the CDR3 is TGTGCCAGCTCACCGGCGGAACACCCTAACTATGGCTACACCTTC.

The sample holds many counts of this clonotype. V and J are TRBV2 and TRBJ1-6; TRBD1 aligns across 7 bases. Trimming at V came to 7 bases and at J to 10 bases, leaving 10 bases not matched to a gene. The CDR3 runs 14 residues. CDR1 is SNHLY and CDR2 is FYNNEI in the germline V gene. CDR3 loop: CASTERDRGSPLHF. CDR3 sequence (DNA): TGTGCCAGCACCGAACGGGACAGAGGCTCACCCCTCCACTTT.

A remark on this clonotype: A single base is all that separates this from a far larger clone, so a read error is likely. The chain carries TRBV12-3 or TRBV12-4 and TRBJ2-3; TRBD2 matches at 9 bases. CDR3 length equals 14 residues. CDR3 nucleotide sequence: TGTGCCGGCAGCCTAGCGGGGAGCACAGATACGCAGTATTTT. It specifies CAGSLAGSTDTQYF.

This clonotype was recorded at least ten times. The CDR3 loop reads CASSYSVRYYGYTF. In DNA form, the CDR3 reads TGTGCCAGCAGTTACTCTGTCAGATACTATGGCTACACCTTC. The chain links TRBV6-5 to TRBJ1-2; D call uncertain. The CDR3 is 14 residues long. Per germline, CDR1 MNHEY and CDR2 SVGAGI. Trimming cost V 0 bases and J 3 bases, with 8 bases left between them.

In its sample, this clonotype was seen many times. The chain has TRBV7-9 and TRBJ1-1; D is ambiguous. The CDR3 contains 14 residues. Trimming cost V 1 base and J 1 base, with 7 bases left between them. The V gene's germline CDR1 is SEHNR and CDR2 FQNEAQ (reference sequence). Here the CDR3 reads CASSLGRTNTEAFF. Written as DNA, the CDR3 is TGTGCCAGCAGCTTAGGGCGGACGAACACTGAAGCTTTCTTT. The entire variable domain, with the rest obtained from reference TRBV7-9 and TRBJ1-1, is as follows: DTGVSQNPRHKITKRGQNVTFRCDPISEHNRLYWYRQTLGQGPEFLTYFQNEAQLEKSRLLSDRFSAERPKGSFSTLEIQRTEQGDSAMYLCASSLGRTNTEAFFGQGTRLTVV.

This clonotype has a handful of counts. This chain joins TRBV27 and TRBJ2-1; 11 nucleotides agree with TRBD2. Losses at the gene ends were 8 bases for V and 3 bases for J; bases not matched to a gene: 6. The CDR3 sequence is 15 residues long. Germline V gives CDR1 MNHEY, CDR2 SMNVEV (reference sequence). Here the CDR3 reads CASSSGGRYYNEQFF. In nucleotides, the CDR3 is TGTGCCAGCTCTAGCGGGGGGCGATACTACAATGAGCAGTTCTTC.

This clonotype was found a few times. The junction differs from germline at one of its ends, possibly a read error. This chain joins TRBV9 and TRBJ2-7; 7 nucleotides line up with TRBD1. CDR1 is SGDLS and CDR2 is YYNGEE in the germline V gene. The CDR3 sequence is 13 residues long. CDR3 bases: TGTGCCAGCAACGTATCAGGGGGTGGAGAGCAGTACTTC. Translation gives CASNVSGGGEQYF.

This clonotype was picked up a small number of times. The chain couples TRBV27 to TRBJ1-6; D not certain. V lost 4 bases to trimming and J lost 2 bases, with 12 bases between them. Per germline, CDR1 MNHEY and CDR2 SMNVEV (reference sequence). The CDR3 loop spans 16 amino acids. The CDR3 region is CASSYSRGAYNSPLHF. The CDR3 bases are TGTGCCAGCAGTTATTCTCGGGGAGCCTATAATTCACCCCTCCACTTT.

The table lists this clonotype with many counts. The chain joins TRBV12-3 or TRBV12-4 to TRBJ1-1; D is unclear. Trimming took 6 bases from V and 1 from J, leaving 12 bases between them. The CDR3 extends over 14 amino acids. The CDR3 DNA reads as TGTGCCAGCAGACCAACATATTCGAACACTGAAGCTTTCTTT. This codes for CASRPTYSNTEAFF.

This clonotype was detected ten times or more. V is TRBV3-1 and J is TRBJ1-5; TRBD1 matches 7 bases. The CDR3 contains 15 residues. V lost 1 base, J lost 9 bases, and 9 bases stayed unmatched. Germline V CDR1 and CDR2: LGHDT, YNNKEL (reference sequence). The CDR3 reads CASSQGGTALGPQHF. The CDR3 bases are TGTGCCAGCAGCCAAGGCGGGACAGCTCTGGGGCCCCAGCATTTT.

This clonotype was recorded at least ten times. V gene TRBV11-2 combines with J gene TRBJ2-2; D uncertain. The CDR3 is 14 amino acids. Germline values: CDR1 SGHAT, CDR2 FQNNGV. V shed 0 bases and J shed 3 bases, with 5 bases lying between them. The CDR3 loop reads CASSLEGYTGELFF. In DNA form, the CDR3 reads TGTGCCAGCAGCTTAGAAGGTTACACCGGGGAGCTGTTTTTT.

This clonotype was picked up a small number of times. V gene TRBV9 combines with J gene TRBJ2-5; 7 nucleotides match TRBD1. Germline lookup yields CDR1 SGDLS and CDR2 YYNGEE. The CDR3 is 16 residues long. J gave up 5 bases and V 3 bases, and 13 bases lay outside the gene matches. The CDR3 protein is CASSASLSTGTETQYF. DNA for the CDR3: TGTGCCAGCAGCGCCTCCCTTTCGACAGGGACGGAGACCCAGTACTTC.

Details on this clonotype: A much larger clone sits a single nucleotide away, making a read error possible. The CDR3 does not end in the conserved phenylalanine or tryptophan, so this is likely a read error. V usage is TRBV12-3 or TRBV12-4 and J usage is TRBJ1-2; D is uncertain. V lost 2 bases to trimming and J lost 4 bases, with 8 bases between them. This CDR3 is built from 13 residues. CDR3 amino acids: CASSLYSGYGYTL. As DNA, the CDR3 is TGTGCCAGCAGTTTATATTCGGGCTATGGCTACACCCTC.

The V and J genes are TRBV6-1 and TRBJ1-1; D is unclear. CDR3 size: 12 residues. Germline CDR1 reads MNHNS; CDR2 reads SASEGT. The V gene lost 3 bases and the J gene lost 6 bases, with 8 bases spanning the gap. For the CDR3, the DNA is TGTGCCAGCAGTGAGTCCGCGGCTGAAGCTTTCTTT. This encodes CASSESAAEAFF.

This clonotype was counted a few times. The V gene is TRBV10-2, the J gene TRBJ2-7, with D unclear. V lost 3 bases, J lost 2 bases, and 8 bases lay in between. Germline CDR1 WSHSY, CDR2 SAAADI. CDR3 size: 13 residues. CDR3 DNA sequence: TGCGCCAGCAGTGACGGGCAGGCCTACGAGCAGTACTTC. It specifies CASSDGQAYEQYF.

In its sample, this clonotype was seen many times. The chain recombines TRBV20-1 with TRBJ2-1; the D is unclear. The germline CDR1 and CDR2 sequences are DFQATT and SNEGSKA (reference sequence). V lost 1 base and J 0 bases, leaving 4 bases between the germline ends. CDR3 length equals 13 residues. The CDR3 here is CSARGLSYNEQFF. The CDR3 nucleotides are TGCAGTGCTAGAGGCCTCTCCTACAATGAGCAGTTCTTC.

This clonotype appeared many times. V usage is TRBV12-3 or TRBV12-4 and J usage is TRBJ1-2; D not resolved. V lost 5 bases to trimming and J lost 4 bases, with 14 bases between them. The CDR3 contains 14 residues. Written as DNA, the CDR3 is TGTGCCAGCAGTCCCGAGACCCGGGGCTATGGCTACACCTTC. Its translation is CASSPETRGYGYTF.

This chain links TRBV7-9 with TRBJ2-7; 8 positions match TRBD2. With V trimmed by 7 bases and J by 9 bases, 17 bases remained unmatched. Germline V lookup: CDR1 SEHNR, CDR2 FQNEAQ (reference sequence). The CDR3 is 15 amino acids. The CDR3 DNA reads TGTGCCAGCAAGAGGGATAGCGGGGCATTAACTGGGCAGTACTTC. The encoded protein is CASKRDSGALTGQYF.

This clonotype came up a few times. J is TRBJ2-7 and V is TRBV2; perhaps TRBD2 as D (6 bases). The CDR3 contains 12 residues. Germline V CDR1 and CDR2: SNHLY, FYNNEI. Deletions cut 10 bases from V and 6 bases from J, with 16 bases between. CDR3 DNA: TGTGCCACCAGCCCGACCGGGGGCGAGCAGTACTTC. It specifies CATSPTGGEQYF.

This clonotype appeared many times. This sequence joins TRBV5-1 and TRBJ2-3; maybe TRBD2 (6 bases). The V gene lost 0 bases and the J gene lost 5 bases, with 10 bases spanning the gap. The CDR3 totals 14 residues. Germline V gives CDR1 SGHRS, CDR2 YFSETQ. CDR3 loop: CASSLDLRGDTQYF. CDR3 sequence (DNA): TGCGCCAGCAGCTTGGATCTGCGGGGAGATACGCAGTATTTT.